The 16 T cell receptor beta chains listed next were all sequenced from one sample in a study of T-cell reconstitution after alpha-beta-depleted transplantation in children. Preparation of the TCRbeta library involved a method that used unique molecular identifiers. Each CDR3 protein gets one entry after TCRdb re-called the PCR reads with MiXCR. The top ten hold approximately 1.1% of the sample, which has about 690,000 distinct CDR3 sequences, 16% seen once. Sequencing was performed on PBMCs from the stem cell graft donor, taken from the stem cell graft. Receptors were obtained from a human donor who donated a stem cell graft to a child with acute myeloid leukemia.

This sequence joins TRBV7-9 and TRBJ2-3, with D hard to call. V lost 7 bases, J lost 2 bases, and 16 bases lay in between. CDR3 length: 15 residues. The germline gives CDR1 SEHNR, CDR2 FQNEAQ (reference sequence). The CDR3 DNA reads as TGTGCCAGCAAGTTTGATAGCCTTCACACAGATACGCAGTATTTT. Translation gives CASKFDSLHTDTQYF. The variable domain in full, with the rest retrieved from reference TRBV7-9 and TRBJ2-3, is DTGVSQNPRHKITKRGQNVTFRCDPISEHNRLYWYRQTLGQGPEFLTYFQNEAQLEKSRLLSDRFSAERPKGSFSTLEIQRTEQGDSAMYLCASKFDSLHTDTQYFGPGTRLTVL.

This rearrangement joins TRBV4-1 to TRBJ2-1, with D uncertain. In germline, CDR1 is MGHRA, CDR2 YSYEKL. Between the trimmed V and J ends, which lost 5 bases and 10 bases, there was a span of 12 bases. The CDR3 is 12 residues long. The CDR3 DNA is TGCGCCAGCAGCTATCAGACTCCAGAGCAGTTCTTC. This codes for CASSYQTPEQFF.

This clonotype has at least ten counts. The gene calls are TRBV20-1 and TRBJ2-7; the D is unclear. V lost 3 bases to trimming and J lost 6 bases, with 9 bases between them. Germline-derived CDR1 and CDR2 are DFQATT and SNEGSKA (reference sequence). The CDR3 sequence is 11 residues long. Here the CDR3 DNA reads TGCAGTGCTAGTGGTCCACTCGAGCAGTACTTC. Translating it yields CSASGPLEQYF.

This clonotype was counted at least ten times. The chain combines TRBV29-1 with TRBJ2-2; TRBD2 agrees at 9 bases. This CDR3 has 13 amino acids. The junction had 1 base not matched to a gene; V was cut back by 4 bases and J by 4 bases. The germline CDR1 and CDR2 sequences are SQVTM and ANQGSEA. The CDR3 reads CSVVRGGTGELFF. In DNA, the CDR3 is TGCAGCGTTGTGCGGGGGGGCACCGGGGAGCTGTTTTTT.

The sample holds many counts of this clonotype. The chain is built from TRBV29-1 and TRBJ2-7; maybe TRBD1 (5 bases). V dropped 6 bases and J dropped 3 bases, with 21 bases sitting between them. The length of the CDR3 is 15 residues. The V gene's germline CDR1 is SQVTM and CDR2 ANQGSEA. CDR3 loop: CSVVITRGGFYEQYF. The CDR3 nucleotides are TGCAGCGTCGTAATTACAAGGGGCGGATTCTACGAGCAGTACTTC.

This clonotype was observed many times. CDR3 nucleotide sequence: TGCAGCGTCACTACAGAAAGGGGACAGATGTTAAGGTCCTACAATGAGCAGTTCTTC. Its protein is CSVTTERGQMLRSYNEQFF. The V gene is TRBV29-1, the J gene TRBJ2-1, with 7 bases lining up with TRBD1. V lost 6 bases and J lost 1; bases outside the gene matches: 21. The CDR3 runs to 19 residues. CDR1 is SQVTM, CDR2 ANQGSEA, per germline.

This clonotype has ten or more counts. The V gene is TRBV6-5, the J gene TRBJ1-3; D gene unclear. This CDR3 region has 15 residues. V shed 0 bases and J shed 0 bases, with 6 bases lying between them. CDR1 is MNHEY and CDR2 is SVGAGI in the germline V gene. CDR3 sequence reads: CASSYSAFSGNTIYF. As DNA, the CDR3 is TGTGCCAGCAGTTACTCAGCCTTCTCTGGAAACACCATATATTTT.

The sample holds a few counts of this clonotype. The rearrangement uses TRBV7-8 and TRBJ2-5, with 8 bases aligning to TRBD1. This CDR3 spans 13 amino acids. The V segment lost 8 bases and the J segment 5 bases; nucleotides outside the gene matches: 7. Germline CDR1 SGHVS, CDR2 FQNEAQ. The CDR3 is CASHRDRLETQYF. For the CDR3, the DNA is TGTGCCAGCCACCGGGACAGGTTGGAGACCCAGTACTTC.

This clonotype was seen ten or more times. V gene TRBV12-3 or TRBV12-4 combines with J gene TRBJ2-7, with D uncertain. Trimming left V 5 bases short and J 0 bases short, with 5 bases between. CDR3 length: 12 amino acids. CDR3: CASSQSSYEQYF. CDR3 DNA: TGTGCCAGCAGTCAGTCCTCCTACGAGCAGTACTTC.

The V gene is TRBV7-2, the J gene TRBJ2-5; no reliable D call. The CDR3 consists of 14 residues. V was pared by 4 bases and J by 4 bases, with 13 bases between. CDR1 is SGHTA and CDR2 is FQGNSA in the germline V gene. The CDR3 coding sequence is TGTGCCAGCAGCTCAGGAGCTATAATAGAGACCCAGTACTTC. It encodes CASSSGAIIETQYF. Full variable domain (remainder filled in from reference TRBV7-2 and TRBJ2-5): GAGVSQSPSNKVTEKGKDVELRCDPISGHTALYWYRQSLGQGLEFLIYFQGNSAPDKSGLPSDRFSAERTGGSVSTLTIQRTQQEDSAVYLCASSSGAIIETQYFGPGTRLLVL.

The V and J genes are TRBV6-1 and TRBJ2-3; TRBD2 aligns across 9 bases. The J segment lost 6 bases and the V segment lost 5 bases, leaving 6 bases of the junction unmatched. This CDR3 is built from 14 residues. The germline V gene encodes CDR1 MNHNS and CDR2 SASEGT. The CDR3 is CASSTGGGADTQYF. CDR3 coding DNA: TGTGCCAGCAGTACAGGCGGGGGGGCGGATACGCAGTATTTT.

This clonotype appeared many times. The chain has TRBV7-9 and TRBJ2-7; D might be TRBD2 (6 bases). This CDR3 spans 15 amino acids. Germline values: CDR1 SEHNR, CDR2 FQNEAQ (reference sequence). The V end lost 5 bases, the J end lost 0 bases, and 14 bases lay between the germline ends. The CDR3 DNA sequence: TGTGCCAGCAGCCGTAGCGGCCCCAGCTCCTACGAGCAGTACGTC. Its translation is CASSRSGPSSYEQYV.

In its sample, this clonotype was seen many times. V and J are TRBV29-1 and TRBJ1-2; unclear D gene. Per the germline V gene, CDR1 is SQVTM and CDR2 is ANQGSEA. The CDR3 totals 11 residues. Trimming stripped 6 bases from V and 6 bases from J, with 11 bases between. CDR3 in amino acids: CSVSRGDGYTF. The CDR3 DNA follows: TGCAGCGTATCTCGGGGTGATGGCTACACCTTC. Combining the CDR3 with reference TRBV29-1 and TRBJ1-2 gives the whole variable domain SAVISQKPSRDICQRGTSLTIQCQVDSQVTMMFWYRQQPGQSLTLIATANQGSEATYESGFVIDKFPISRPNLTFSTLTVSNMSPEDSSIYLCSVSRGDGYTFGSGTRLTVV.

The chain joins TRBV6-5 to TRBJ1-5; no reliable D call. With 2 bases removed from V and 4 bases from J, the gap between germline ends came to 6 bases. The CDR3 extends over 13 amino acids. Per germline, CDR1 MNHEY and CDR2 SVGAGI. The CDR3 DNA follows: TGTGCCAGCAGTTACCCTAAGAATCAGCCCCAGCATTTT. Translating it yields CASSYPKNQPQHF.

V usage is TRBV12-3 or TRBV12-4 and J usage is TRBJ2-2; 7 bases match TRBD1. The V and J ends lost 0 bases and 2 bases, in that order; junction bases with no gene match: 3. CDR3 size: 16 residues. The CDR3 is CASSLAKGANTGELFF. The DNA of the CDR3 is TGTGCCAGCAGTTTAGCGAAGGGGGCTAACACCGGGGAGCTGTTTTTT.

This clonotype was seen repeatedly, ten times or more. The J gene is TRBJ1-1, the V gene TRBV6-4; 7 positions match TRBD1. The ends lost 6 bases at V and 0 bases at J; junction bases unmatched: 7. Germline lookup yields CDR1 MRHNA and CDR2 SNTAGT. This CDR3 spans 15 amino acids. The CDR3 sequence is CASRTDRAMNTEAFF. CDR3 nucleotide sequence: TGTGCCAGCAGGACCGACAGGGCAATGAACACTGAAGCTTTCTTT.